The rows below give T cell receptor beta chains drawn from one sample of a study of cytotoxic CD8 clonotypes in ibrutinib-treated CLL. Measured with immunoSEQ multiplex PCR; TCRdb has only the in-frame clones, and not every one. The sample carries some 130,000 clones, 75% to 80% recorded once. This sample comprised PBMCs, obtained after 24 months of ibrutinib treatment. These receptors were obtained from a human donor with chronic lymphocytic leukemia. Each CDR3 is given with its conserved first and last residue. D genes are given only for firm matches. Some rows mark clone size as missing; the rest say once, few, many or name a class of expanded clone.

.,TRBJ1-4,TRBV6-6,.,CASSYGGTRGLFF,TGTGCCAGCAGTTACGGGGGCACTAGGGGACTGTTTTTT
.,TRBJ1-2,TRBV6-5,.,CASSPAPGGAVGYTF,TGTGCCAGCAGCCCAGCTCCTGGGGGTGCGGTAGGCTACACCTTC
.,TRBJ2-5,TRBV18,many,CASSGIGATQYF,TGTGCCAGCTCAGGAATCGGAGCGACCCAGTACTTC
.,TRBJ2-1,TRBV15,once,CATSRGFGEQFF,TGTGCCACCAGCAGGGGTTTTGGTGAGCAGTTCTTC
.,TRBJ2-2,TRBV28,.,CARGPPSNTGELFF,TGTGCCAGAGGCCCTCCTTCCAACACCGGGGAGCTGTTTTTT
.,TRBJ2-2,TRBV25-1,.,CASSLAWAGELFF,TGTGCCAGCAGTCTGGCCTGGGCCGGGGAGCTGTTTTTT
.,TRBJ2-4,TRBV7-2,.,CASSLGAGASRGNIQYF,TGTGCCAGCAGCTTAGGGGCGGGGGCGAGCCGAGGAAACATTCAGTACTTC
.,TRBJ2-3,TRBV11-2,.,CASSPRTVLTDTQYF,TGTGCCAGCAGCCCACGGACAGTCCTCACAGATACGCAGTATTTT
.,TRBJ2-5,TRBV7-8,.,CASSPGTITSHLETQYF,TGTGCCAGCAGCCCCGGGACAATTACCTCTCATCTGGAGACCCAGTACTTC
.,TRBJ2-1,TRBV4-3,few,CASSQEGTFDEQFF,TGCGCCAGCAGCCAAGAAGGGACCTTCGATGAGCAGTTCTTC
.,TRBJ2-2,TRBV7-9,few,CASSLQWAGELFF,TGTGCCAGCAGCTTGCAGTGGGCCGGGGAGCTGTTTTTT
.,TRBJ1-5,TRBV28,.,CASSLSGAQGNQPQHF,TGTGCCAGCAGTTTGTCTGGGGCGCAGGGGAATCAGCCCCAGCATTTT
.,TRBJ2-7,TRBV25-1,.,CASSEGGRGPRREQYF,TGTGCCAGCAGTGAAGGGGGCAGGGGCCCACGCAGGGAGCAGTACTTC
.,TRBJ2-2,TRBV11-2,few,CASSLAGYTGELFF,TGTGCCAGCAGCTTAGCCGGGTACACCGGGGAGCTGTTTTTT
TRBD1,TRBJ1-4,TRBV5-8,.,CASSRGQGGEKLFF,TGTGCCAGCAGCAGAGGACAGGGGGGCGAAAAACTGTTTTTT
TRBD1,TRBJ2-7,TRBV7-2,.,CASSSPGQGRYEQYF,TGTGCCAGCAGCTCGCCGGGACAGGGGCGCTACGAGCAGTACTTC
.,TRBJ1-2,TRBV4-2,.,CASRDEPYGYTF,TGTGCCAGCAGAGACGAACCTTATGGCTACACCTTC
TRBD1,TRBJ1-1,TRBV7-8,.,CASSPGGEAFF,TGTGCCAGCAGCCCAGGGGGTGAAGCTTTCTTT
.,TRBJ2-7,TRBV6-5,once,CASSYSMAGASYEQYF,TGTGCCAGCAGTTACTCGATGGCAGGGGCATCCTACGAGCAGTACTTC
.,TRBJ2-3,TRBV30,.,CAGAGGAADTQYF,TGTGCCGGAGCCGGCGGGGCAGCAGATACGCAGTATTTT
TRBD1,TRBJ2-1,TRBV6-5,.,CASTKQGVNEQFF,TGTGCCAGCACCAAACAGGGGGTTAATGAGCAGTTCTTC
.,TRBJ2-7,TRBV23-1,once,CASSQEIYEQYF,TGCGCCAGCAGCCAAGAGATCTACGAGCAGTACTTC
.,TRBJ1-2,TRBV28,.,CASSFGGNYGYTF,TGTGCCAGCAGTTTCGGGGGGAACTATGGCTACACCTTC
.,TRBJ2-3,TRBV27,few,CASRGAADTQYF,TGTGCCAGCAGAGGTGCGGCGGATACGCAGTATTTT
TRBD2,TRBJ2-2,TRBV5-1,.,CASTSGSGSAGELFF,TGCGCCAGCACTAGTGGTAGCGGGAGCGCCGGGGAGCTGTTTTTT
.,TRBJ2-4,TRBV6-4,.,CASSDSMAGPKYF,TGTGCCAGCAGTGACTCGATGGCGGGACCGAAGTACTTC
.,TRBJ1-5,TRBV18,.,CASSPGAVALNQPQHF,TGTGCCAGCTCACCAGGGGCAGTTGCCCTCAATCAGCCCCAGCATTTT
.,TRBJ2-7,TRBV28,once,CASSLGGAEQYF,TGTGCCAGCAGTTTAGGAGGGGCCGAGCAGTACTTC
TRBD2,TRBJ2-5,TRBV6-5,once,CASSSTGTTSETQYF,TGTGCCAGCAGTTCCACCGGGACTACCTCTGAGACCCAGTACTTC
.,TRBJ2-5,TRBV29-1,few,CSVEGFQETQYF,TGCAGCGTTGAAGGGTTCCAAGAGACCCAGTACTTC
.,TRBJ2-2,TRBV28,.,CASRVGWTGELFF,TGTGCCTCTAGGGTGGGATGGACCGGGGAGCTGTTTTTT
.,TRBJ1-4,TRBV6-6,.,CASSYDWVGEKLFF,TGTGCCAGCAGTTACGATTGGGTGGGGGAAAAACTGTTTTTT
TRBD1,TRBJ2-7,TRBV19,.,CASSTYRGRATYEQYF,TGTGCCAGTAGTACTTACAGGGGGCGCGCGACCTACGAGCAGTACTTC
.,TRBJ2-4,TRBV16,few,CASSQPWTPNIQYF,TGTGCCAGCAGCCAACCCTGGACTCCCAACATTCAGTACTTC
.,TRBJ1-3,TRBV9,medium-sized,CASSVSGGSSGNTIYF,TGTGCCAGCAGCGTCTCCGGTGGGAGCTCTGGAAACACCATATATTTT
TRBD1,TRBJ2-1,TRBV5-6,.,CASSSGQGVYNEQFF,TGTGCCAGCAGCTCGGGACAGGGGGTCTACAATGAGCAGTTCTTC
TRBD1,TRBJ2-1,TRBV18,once,CASSIGQGTGDEQFF,TGTGCCAGCTCGATAGGACAGGGGACGGGGGATGAGCAGTTCTTC
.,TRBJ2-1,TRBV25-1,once,CASSEYGANPNDNEQFF,TGTGCCAGCAGTGAATATGGGGCTAACCCTAACGACAATGAGCAGTTCTTC
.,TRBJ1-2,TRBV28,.,CASSPAHYGYTF,TGTGCCAGCAGCCCTGCCCACTATGGCTACACCTTC
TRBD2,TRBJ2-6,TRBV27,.,CASSQHPPGLAGGPGANVLTF,TGTGCCAGCAGCCAACACCCCCCGGGACTAGCGGGAGGCCCTGGGGCCAACGTCCTGACTTTC
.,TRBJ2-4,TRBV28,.,CASSPWRGLENIQYF,TGTGCCAGCAGTCCTTGGAGGGGGTTGGAGAACATTCAGTACTTC
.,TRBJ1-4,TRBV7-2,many,CASSPSDGHEKLFF,TGTGCCAGCAGCCCATCGGACGGCCATGAAAAACTGTTTTTT
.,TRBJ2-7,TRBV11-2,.,CASSQGLASSYEQYF,TGTGCCAGCAGCCAGGGGCTCGCCAGCTCCTACGAGCAGTACTTC
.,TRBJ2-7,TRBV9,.,CASSPGADDPRGQYF,TGTGCCAGCAGCCCGGGGGCGGACGATCCCCGGGGGCAGTACTTC
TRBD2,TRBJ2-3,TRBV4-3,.,CASSHGAGGPIGTDTQYF,TGCGCCAGCAGCCACGGAGCGGGAGGGCCTATTGGCACAGATACGCAGTATTTT
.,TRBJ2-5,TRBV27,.,CASSPNQGQETQYF,TGTGCCAGCAGCCCGAACCAGGGACAAGAGACCCAGTACTTC
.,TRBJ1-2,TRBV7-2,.,CASSLAREAAGYTF,TGTGCCAGCAGCTTAGCGCGGGAAGCTGCTGGCTACACCTTC
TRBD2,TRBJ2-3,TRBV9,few,CASSVAFGLAGTDTQYF,TGTGCCAGCAGCGTAGCTTTTGGACTAGCGGGAACAGATACGCAGTATTTT
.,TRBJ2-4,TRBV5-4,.,CASSLVTDGNIQYF,TGTGCCAGCAGCTTGGTAACGGACGGGAACATTCAGTACTTC
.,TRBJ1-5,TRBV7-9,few,CASSLPGQPQHF,TGTGCCAGCAGCTTACCGGGTCAGCCCCAGCATTTT
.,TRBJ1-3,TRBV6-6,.,CASIDDSGNTIYF,TGTGCCAGCATAGATGACTCTGGAAACACCATATATTTT
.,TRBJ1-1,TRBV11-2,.,CASSLVWGRLGNTEAFF,TGTGCCAGCAGCTTAGTCTGGGGGCGACTCGGCAACACTGAAGCTTTCTTT
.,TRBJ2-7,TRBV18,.,CASSPPGTLSYEQYF,TGTGCCAGCTCGCCACCCGGGACCCTTTCCTACGAGCAGTACTTC
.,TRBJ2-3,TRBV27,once,CASRSSFYPLSTDTQYF,TGTGCCAGCAGGTCTAGCTTTTACCCCTTGAGCACAGATACGCAGTATTTT
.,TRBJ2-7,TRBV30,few,CAWDRDSYEQYF,TGTGCCTGGGACCGGGATTCCTACGAGCAGTACTTC